This TCR beta chain stems from a study of beta chain features in type 1 diabetes. Germline V lookup: CDR1 SGHRS, CDR2 YFSETQ. The CDR3 extends over 16 amino acids. J gave up 3 bases and V 0 bases, and 5 bases lay outside the gene matches. This clone was picked up a small number of times. The antigen is not known. Investigators reverse transcribed all isolated RNA, so they sequenced expressed TCRB transcripts. Sequencing was performed with immunoSEQ multiplex PCR; in TCRdb, only in-frame clones are kept and a portion is missing. This sample has about 660,000 clones; over 12% occur once, and the top ten carry less than 0.04%. Overall study findings and caveats: Moderately but significantly shorter TCRB CDR3s were found in Type 1 diabetes patients in all four CD4+ subsets.

The origin of this receptor is a man between 18 and 35 years old with type 1 diabetes. Sequencing input: naive CD4+ T cells from blood. The rearrangement joins TRBV5-1 to TRBJ2-1; 8 nucleotides line up with TRBD2. The DNA for the CDR3 is TGCGCCAGCAGCTTGGCGGCTAGCGGGCTCTACAATGAGCAGTTCTTC. The encoded protein is CASSLAASGLYNEQFF.